Given below is one TCR beta chain in context. CDR3 size: 14 residues. Germline assignment: CDR1 MNHEY and CDR2 SMNVEV (reference sequence). Trimming left V 3 bases short and J 3 bases short, with 11 bases between. The data were taken from a study of OX40 agonist ivuxolimab in advanced cancers. Overall study context: Partial responses occurred in Three dose-escalation patients, one with hepatocellular carcinoma and two with cutaneous melanoma.

The table came from immunoSEQ multiplex PCR; TCRdb's copy has only in-frame clones and leaves some out. The repertoire holds 90,000 to 120,000 clones, with around 93% as singletons. The chain uses TRBV27 and TRBJ2-5; D possibly corresponds to TRBD1 (5 bases). The clonotype was recovered from an adult with an advanced solid tumor such as melanoma, head and neck, liver or kidney cancer. This material consisted of CD4+ or CD8+ T cells sorted from blood, taken in a trial of the OX40 agonist ivuxolimab. CDR3: CASSLGQAEETQYF. The CDR3 coding sequence is TGTGCCAGCAGTTTGGGGCAGGCAGAAGAGACCCAGTACTTC.